The 22 T cell receptor beta chains listed next were all sequenced from one sample in a study of blood T cell repertoires in COVID-19. Data came from immunoSEQ multiplex PCR; TCRdb stores just in-frame clones and leaves some out. The sample lists over 120,000 clones; 70% to 85% were seen once. What was sequenced was peripheral blood. These receptors came from a woman older than 75 with acute or convalescent COVID-19.

This chain joins TRBV11-2 and TRBJ2-7, with D possibly being TRBD2 (5 bases). The CDR3 spans 14 residues. Germline CDR1 and CDR2: SGHAT and FQNNGV. V shed 3 bases and J shed 3 bases, with 12 bases lying between them. CDR3 protein: CASSLRGLDYEQYF. CDR3 coding DNA: TGTGCCAGCAGCTTGAGAGGGTTGGACTACGAGCAGTACTTC.

The count of this clone is one. The chain combines TRBV10-2 with TRBJ2-7; a weak D match, TRBD2 (6 bases). V lost 5 bases and J lost 0, with 14 bases in between. The germline CDR1 and CDR2 sequences are WSHSY and SAAADI. The CDR3 length is 15 residues. CDR3 loop: CASSNRRGTSYEQYF. As DNA, the CDR3 is TGCGCCAGCAGTAATCGGCGCGGGACCTCCTACGAGCAGTACTTC.

The chain joins TRBV16 to TRBJ1-1; D possibly corresponds to TRBD1 (6 bases). The CDR3 extends over 17 amino acids. Germline lookup yields CDR1 KGHSY and CDR2 FQNENV. V lost 4 bases, J lost 3 bases, and 21 bases lay in between. Written as DNA, the CDR3 is TGTGCCAGCAGCCCACCTTCGACAGTCGAGGGGGACACTGAAGCTTTCTTT. Encoded protein: CASSPPSTVEGDTEAFF.

The V and J genes are TRBV5-1 and TRBJ2-1, with 14 bases that match TRBD2. Trimming removed 0 bases from V and 10 bases from J; junction bases left unmatched: 6. The CDR3 length is 16 residues. Germline values: CDR1 SGHRS, CDR2 YFSETQ. CDR3 sequence: CASSLAGTSGGYEQFF. The DNA for the CDR3 is TGCGCCAGCAGCTTGGCCGGGACTAGCGGGGGATACGAGCAGTTCTTC.

This clone was counted only a few times. The chain links TRBV7-9 to TRBJ1-2; 9 nucleotides align to TRBD1. The CDR3 extends over 14 amino acids. Germline CDR1 is SEHNR and CDR2 is FQNEAQ (reference sequence). Trimming at V came to 5 bases and at J to 7 bases, leaving 8 bases not matched to a gene. CDR3 sequence: CASSHGQGKGGYTF. In DNA, the CDR3 is TGTGCCAGCAGCCACGGACAGGGGAAAGGTGGCTACACCTTC.

V and J are TRBV19 and TRBJ2-1; D may be TRBD1 (6 bases). Germline V CDR1 and CDR2: LNHDA, SQIVND (reference sequence). V was pared by 2 bases and J by 9 bases, with 14 bases between. The CDR3 extends over 14 amino acids. CDR3 DNA sequence: TGTGCCAGTAGTATACCTCTCACAGGGTCTGAGCAGTTCTTC. Its protein product is CASSIPLTGSEQFF.

Only a few counts were recorded for this clone. V usage is TRBV11-2 and J usage is TRBJ1-4, with D hard to call. V was pared by 5 bases and J by 1 base, with 14 bases between. This CDR3 region has 16 residues. Germline CDR1 is SGHAT and CDR2 is FQNNGV. This CDR3 is CASSHRKGGTNEKLFF. In DNA form, the CDR3 reads TGTGCCAGCAGCCACCGGAAGGGAGGAACTAATGAAAAACTGTTTTTT. The full variable domain, completed using reference TRBV11-2 and TRBJ1-4, is EAGVAQSPRYKIIEKRQSVAFWCNPISGHATLYWYQQILGQGPKLLIQFQNNGVVDDSQLPKDRFSAERLKGVDSTLKIQPAKLEDSAVYLCASSHRKGGTNEKLFFGSGTQLSVL.

The gene calls are TRBV18 and TRBJ2-7; weak D call: TRBD2 (6 bases). Germline V gene lookup returns CDR1 KGHSH and CDR2 LQKENI. Trimming removed 2 bases from V and 4 bases from J, with 6 bases in between. This CDR3 is built from 12 residues. CDR3 nucleotide sequence: TGTGCCAGCTCACCAGGGGGGTACGAGCAGTACTTC. Translated: CASSPGGYEQYF.

This clone has a handful of counts. V usage is TRBV7-9 and J usage is TRBJ2-3; 7 bases line up with TRBD1. Germline assignment: CDR1 SEHNR and CDR2 FQNEAQ (reference sequence). The CDR3 has 15 residues. Trimming cost V 1 base and J 4 bases; bases outside gene matches: 5. CDR3 DNA sequence: TGTGCCAGCAGCTTAGTACAGGGGTTTTCAGATACGCAGTATTTT. This translates into CASSLVQGFSDTQYF.

The CDR3 spells CASSTEFLREAFF. In DNA form, the CDR3 reads TGTGCCAGCAGTACCGAATTTCTCCGGGAAGCTTTCTTT. The gene calls are TRBV2 and TRBJ1-1; no firm D call. CDR3 size: 13 residues. Germline V lookup: CDR1 SNHLY, CDR2 FYNNEI. Trimming left V 5 bases short and J 8 bases short, with 15 bases between.

This clone was seen more than once but under ten times. The V call is TRBV6-5, the J call TRBJ1-4; D gene unclear. Germline V lookup: CDR1 MNHEY, CDR2 SVGAGI. The CDR3 runs 15 residues. V lost 6 bases to trimming and J lost 3 bases, with 14 bases between them. CDR3 in amino acids: CASRGGPLANEKLFF. The DNA for the CDR3 is TGTGCCAGCAGGGGAGGACCTTTAGCTAATGAAAAACTGTTTTTT.

This clone came up a few times. This chain uses TRBV7-3 with TRBJ2-1, with D unresolved. The germline gives CDR1 SGHTA, CDR2 FQGTGA. CDR3 length equals 12 residues. The ends were cut back, 3 bases at V and 10 bases at J, with 10 bases in the middle. The CDR3 spells CASSFDMYEQFF. CDR3 sequence (DNA): TGTGCCAGCAGCTTCGACATGTACGAGCAGTTCTTC.

This chain uses TRBV3-1 (or the pseudogene TRBV3-2) with TRBJ2-7, with a possible D match to TRBD2 (5 bases). Germline lookup yields CDR1 LGHDT and CDR2 YNNKEL (reference sequence). V gave up 4 bases and J gave up 7 bases, with 14 bases separating them. This CDR3 has 13 amino acids. CDR3 amino acids: CASSPDGSGEQYF. For the CDR3, the DNA is TGTGCCAGCAGCCCCGATGGATCGGGGGAGCAGTACTTC.

The V gene is TRBV9, the J gene TRBJ2-3; D gene unclear. Trimming cost V 2 bases and J 4 bases, with 14 bases left between them. The CDR3 is 15 amino acids. The germline V gene encodes CDR1 SGDLS and CDR2 YYNGEE. The CDR3 coding sequence is TGTGCCAGCAGCGTCTCCTCCTCATCGGCAGATACGCAGTATTTT. It specifies CASSVSSSSADTQYF.

Written as DNA, the CDR3 is TGTGCCAGCAGCAAGGGGGCATTCACAGATACGCAGTATTTT. Amino acids: CASSKGAFTDTQYF. The genes are TRBV11-2 and TRBJ2-3; TRBD1 aligns across 7 bases. From germline, CDR1 is SGHAT and CDR2 FQNNGV. This CDR3 is built from 14 residues. V gave up 5 bases and J gave up 2 bases; unmatched junction bases: 4.

This chain joins TRBV20-1 and TRBJ1-1, with D maybe TRBD1 (6 bases). V lost 8 bases, J lost 4 bases, and 11 bases lay in between. The CDR3 consists of 11 residues. The germline V gene encodes CDR1 DFQATT and CDR2 SNEGSKA (reference sequence). CDR3 in DNA: TGCAGTAAATCAGGGGCCACTGAAGCTTTCTTT. It is translated as CSKSGATEAFF.

The chain employs TRBV27 and TRBJ1-1, with a possible D match to TRBD1 (6 bases). V lost 6 bases, J lost 1 base, and 12 bases lay in between. This CDR3 spans 14 amino acids. The germline V gene has CDR1 MNHEY and CDR2 SMNVEV (reference sequence). The CDR3 DNA reads TGTGCCAGCAGATTCTCGGGACAGAACACTGAAGCTTTCTTT. This sequence encodes CASRFSGQNTEAFF.

The chain couples TRBV4-3 to TRBJ1-5; the D is unclear. Trimming pared 2 bases from V and 0 bases from J, leaving 5 bases between. There are 14 residues in the CDR3. Germline CDR1 is LGHNA and CDR2 is YSLEER. The CDR3 sequence: CASSQQASNQPQHF. The CDR3 DNA reads as TGCGCCAGCAGCCAACAGGCTAGCAATCAGCCCCAGCATTTT.

This clone was seen once. The chain recombines TRBV7-9 with TRBJ1-2; 7 bases fit TRBD1. The junction had 16 bases not matched to a gene; V was cut back by 4 bases and J by 8 bases. CDR1 and CDR2 from the germline V gene are SEHNR and FQNEAQ (reference sequence). The CDR3 contains 16 residues. The CDR3 loop reads CASSWVPRDRALGYTF. DNA of the CDR3: TGTGCCAGCAGCTGGGTCCCCCGAGACAGGGCCCTAGGCTACACCTTC.

Remarks on this clone: Sequence at one end of the junction differs from germline and may be a read error. The chain links TRBV18 to TRBJ1-5; D is uncertain. CDR1 is KGHSH, CDR2 LQKENI, per germline. The CDR3 contains 14 residues. The CDR3 spells CASSPSGGNQPQHF. CDR3 coding DNA: TGTGCCAGCTCACCATCGGGTGGCAATCAGCCTCAGCATTTT.

V and J are TRBV2 and TRBJ1-4; a weak D match, TRBD1 (6 bases). V lost 10 bases to trimming and J lost 5 bases, with 17 bases between them. Germline V gene lookup returns CDR1 SNHLY and CDR2 FYNNEI. CDR3 size: 14 residues. The CDR3 DNA follows: TGTGCCACCCGAGGTGGGCAGGGGAATGAAAAACTGTTTTTT. Its protein is CATRGGQGNEKLFF.

The J gene is TRBJ1-5, the V gene TRBV5-4, with 10 bases that match TRBD1. V lost 4 bases, J lost 3 bases, and 4 bases stayed unmatched. This CDR3 has 15 residues. CDR1 SGHNT and CDR2 YYREEE come from the germline V gene (reference sequence). The CDR3 DNA sequence: TGTGCCAGCAGCCCGGGACAGGGGCTCAATCAGCCCCAGCATTTT. Translation gives CASSPGQGLNQPQHF.